This is a list of T cell receptor beta chains from one sample in a study of blood T cell repertoires in COVID-19. The repertoire was sequenced with immunoSEQ multiplex PCR; TCRdb's copy has only in-frame clones and lacks some. The top ten hold just over 6.5% of the sample, which has under 300,000 clones, roughly 84% seen once. Material: PBMCs or T cells enriched from blood (not recorded which). These receptors originate from a woman aged 45-65 years who had been exposed to COVID-19. Both conserved end residues are part of each CDR3. D genes are given only for firm matches. The listing skips clone size in some rows; elsewhere it reads once, few, many or a size class.

TRBD2 | NA | TRBJ2-1 | TRBV11-2 | TGTGCCAGCAGCTTTTTGATCAACGAGCGGGGGCCCTCCTACAATGAGCAGTTCTTC | CASSFLINERGPSYNEQFF
NA | NA | TRBJ2-5 | TRBV7-9 | TGTGCCAGCAGCTTGAGGCCCGACGGGGAAGAGACCCAGTACTTC | CASSLRPDGEETQYF
NA | once | TRBJ1-1 | TRBV2 | TGTGCCAGCAGCTACGGGCAGGGTTTGGCTGAAGCTTTCTTT | CASSYGQGLAEAFF
TRBD1 | NA | TRBJ1-2 | TRBV5-8 | TGTGCCAGCAGCTCGTTGGGGACAGGGTCCTACTATGGCTACACCTTC | CASSSLGTGSYYGYTF
TRBD1 | NA | TRBJ1-2 | TRBV6-1 | TGTGCCAGCAGTGAGAGAGGGACAGCCTATGGCTACACCTTC | CASSERGTAYGYTF
TRBD1 | NA | TRBJ2-7 | TRBV19 | TGTGCCAGTAGTATAGGGTGGGACAGGATCTACGAGCAGTACTTC | CASSIGWDRIYEQYF
NA | NA | TRBJ1-1 | TRBV7-3 | TGTGCCAGCAGCTTTGGGGGACAGAACACTGAAGCTTTCTTT | CASSFGGQNTEAFF
NA | NA | TRBJ2-1 | TRBV29-1 | TGCAGCGCCCGACCCCGGGGAATCTCCTACAATGAGCAGTTCTTC | CSARPRGISYNEQFF
TRBD1 | NA | TRBJ1-5 | TRBV7-2 | TGTGCCAGCAGCTTAGACGACAGGGCGTACCAGCCCCAGCATTTT | CASSLDDRAYQPQHF
NA | NA | TRBJ1-4 | TRBV4-1 | TGCGCCAGCAGCCTCCACAGGGACGGAAGAAATGAAAAACTGTTTTTT | CASSLHRDGRNEKLFF
TRBD2 | once | TRBJ2-7 | TRBV5-1 | TGCGCCAGCAGCTTGCGACTAGCGGGGGGGTACGAGCAGTACTTC | CASSLRLAGGYEQYF
TRBD1 | NA | TRBJ2-7 | TRBV6-6 | TGTGCCAGCAGTTCGACATGGACAGGGGCCAAGGAGCAGTACTTC | CASSSTWTGAKEQYF
NA | NA | TRBJ1-5 | TRBV7-8 | TGTGCCAGCAGCTTAGTGGCAGGCAGGGAAAGCAATCAGCCCCAGCATTTT | CASSLVAGRESNQPQHF
NA | NA | TRBJ1-1 | TRBV2 | TGTGCCAGCAGTGAAGACCCAGGTTGGGGGCTTGGAGCTTTCTTT | CASSEDPGWGLGAFF
NA | NA | TRBJ2-7 | TRBV24-1 | TGTGCCACCAGTGATACAGGGTCTCGGGAGCAGTACTTC | CATSDTGSREQYF
TRBD2 | NA | TRBJ2-7 | TRBV7-2 | TGTGCCAGCAGCTTATCTAGCGGGGCACCCTACGAGCAGTACTTC | CASSLSSGAPYEQYF
NA | NA | TRBJ1-2 | TRBV7-2 | TGTGCCAGCAGGCAGGGAGGTACTAACTATGGCTACACCTTC | CASRQGGTNYGYTF
NA | NA | TRBJ2-7 | TRBV5-1 | TGCGCCAGCAGCGAGGGTACGGTCTCCTTCTACGAGCAGTACTTC | CASSEGTVSFYEQYF
NA | NA | TRBJ2-1 | TRBV19 | TGTGCCAGTAGTGGTGGGTCCAGGGAGCAGTTCTTC | CASSGGSREQFF
NA | NA | TRBJ1-5 | TRBV3-1/TRBV3-2 | TGTGCCAGCAGCCAAGATTGGGAGTTGATTGTTGGCTTCCATAGCAATCAGCCCCAGCATTTT | CASSQDWELIVGFHSNQPQHF
NA | many | TRBJ1-5 | TRBV28 | TGTGCCAGCAGTTTACAGGGCCAGCCCCAGCATTTT | CASSLQGQPQHF
NA | NA | TRBJ1-6 | TRBV9 | TGTGCCAGCAGCACGGGGGGGGCCGGTAATTCACCCCTCCACTTT | CASSTGGAGNSPLHF
NA | few | TRBJ1-1 | TRBV7-9 | TGTGCCAGCAGCTTGTTTGGCTCTGAAGCTTTCTTT | CASSLFGSEAFF
NA | once | TRBJ1-3 | TRBV7-2 | TGTGCCAGCAGCTCGTTTTCTGGAAACACCATATATTTT | CASSSFSGNTIYF
NA | NA | TRBJ2-3 | TRBV9 | TGTGCCAGCAGCGGCGGGTCTAGCGCCCAAGATACGCAGTATTTT | CASSGGSSAQDTQYF
TRBD2 | NA | TRBJ2-5 | TRBV7-2 | TGTGCCAGCAGCTCATCAGCGGGGGGGCGTGAGACCCAGTACTTC | CASSSSAGGRETQYF
NA | NA | TRBJ1-2 | TRBV19 | TGTGCCAGTAGACCGTTAGGAGGGGAGAGAGGCTACACCTTC | CASRPLGGERGYTF
NA | NA | TRBJ2-5 | TRBV12-3/TRBV12-4 | TGTGCCAGCAGTTTTGCCGGCGGTGAGACCCAGTACTTC | CASSFAGGETQYF
NA | NA | TRBJ1-1 | TRBV19 | TGTGCCAGTAGTATCAGGGTGGGGAACACTGAAGCTTTCTTT | CASSIRVGNTEAFF
TRBD2 | NA | TRBJ2-3 | TRBV9 | TGTGCCAGCGGGACTAGCGGGGGTAGCACAGATACGCAGTATTTT | CASGTSGGSTDTQYF
NA | NA | TRBJ1-1 | TRBV19 | TGTGCCAGTAGTTTAACCGGGGTTTCTGAAGCTTTCTTT | CASSLTGVSEAFF
TRBD1 | once | TRBJ1-6 | TRBV2 | TGTGCCAGCATCTCTGGAGGACAGGGCAATTCACCCCTCCACTTT | CASISGGQGNSPLHF
NA | NA | TRBJ2-7 | TRBV4-1 | TGCGCCAGCAGCCGAATGTACCGCAGCTCCTACGAGCAGTACTTC | CASSRMYRSSYEQYF
TRBD2 | NA | TRBJ2-7 | TRBV27 | TGTGCCAGCAGTTATAGCGGGGGCGCCTACGAGCAGTACTTC | CASSYSGGAYEQYF
NA | NA | TRBJ2-3 | TRBV18 | TGTGCCAGCTCGCCCGCTAGCGTCTCAGATACGCAGTATTTT | CASSPASVSDTQYF
TRBD2 | NA | TRBJ2-3 | TRBV4-2 | TGTGCCAGCAGCCAAGAATCGGCTAGCGGGGGGGCCCAAGATACGCAGTATTTT | CASSQESASGGAQDTQYF
TRBD2 | NA | TRBJ2-1 | TRBV5-4 | TGTGCCAGCAGCGCTACTAGCGGGGGGAATGAGCAGTTCTTC | CASSATSGGNEQFF